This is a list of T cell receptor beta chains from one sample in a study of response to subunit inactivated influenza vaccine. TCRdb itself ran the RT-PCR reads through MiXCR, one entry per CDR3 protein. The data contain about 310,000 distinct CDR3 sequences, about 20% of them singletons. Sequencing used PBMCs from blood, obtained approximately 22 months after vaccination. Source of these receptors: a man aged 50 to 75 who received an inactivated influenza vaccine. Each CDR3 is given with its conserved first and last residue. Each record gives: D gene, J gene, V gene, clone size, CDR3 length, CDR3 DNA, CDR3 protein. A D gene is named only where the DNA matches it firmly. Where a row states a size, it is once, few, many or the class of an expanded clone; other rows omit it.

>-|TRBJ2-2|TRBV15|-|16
TGTGCCACCAGCAGGTGGGACATAGCGAACACCGGGGAGCTGTTTTTT
CATSRWDIANTGELFF
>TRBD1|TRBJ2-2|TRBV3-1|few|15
TGTGCCAGCAGTCGGGACAGGGGTTTAGGACGGGAGCTGTTTTTT
CASSRDRGLGRELFF
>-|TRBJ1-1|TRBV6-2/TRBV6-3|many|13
TGTGCCAGCGGCCTGGGGGTAGGGACAGAAGCTTTCTTT
CASGLGVGTEAFF
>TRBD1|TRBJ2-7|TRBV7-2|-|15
TGTGCCAGCAGCATCCGGGACAGGGGAATGCACGAGCAGTACTTC
CASSIRDRGMHEQYF
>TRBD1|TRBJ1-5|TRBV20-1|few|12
TGCAGTGCCTCGACAGGGAATCAGCCCCAGCATTTT
CSASTGNQPQHF
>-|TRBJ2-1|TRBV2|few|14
TGTGCCAGCAGTGTTAGCGGTACCTACAATGAGCAGTTCTTC
CASSVSGTYNEQFF
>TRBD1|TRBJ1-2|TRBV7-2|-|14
TGTGCCAGCAGCGAGCCGACAGGGGACTATGGCTACACCTTC
CASSEPTGDYGYTF
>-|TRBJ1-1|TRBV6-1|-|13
TGTGCCAGTCAAATGGGGGCGCGGACTGAAGCTTTCTTT
CASQMGARTEAFF
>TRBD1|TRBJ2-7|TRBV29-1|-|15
TGCAGCGTCTCGATGGGCCAGGGGGTTCCCTACGAGCAGTACTTC
CSVSMGQGVPYEQYF
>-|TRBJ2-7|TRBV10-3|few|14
TGTGCCATCAGTGAGTCGGGCAGATCCTACGAGCAGTACTTC
CAISESGRSYEQYF
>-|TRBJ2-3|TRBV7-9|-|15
TGTGCCAGCAGCTTGGGTGGAGGGGTCACAGATACGCAGTATTTT
CASSLGGGVTDTQYF
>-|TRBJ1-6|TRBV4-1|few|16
TGCGCCAGCAGCCTTCCGGGACACCTCTATAATTCACCCCTCCACTTT
CASSLPGHLYNSPLHF
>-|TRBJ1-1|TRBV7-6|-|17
TGTGCCAGCAGCCCCCTGGGGACACTCCTTATGAACACTGAAGCTTTCTTT
CASSPLGTLLMNTEAFF
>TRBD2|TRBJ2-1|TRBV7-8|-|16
TGTGCCAGCAGCTTAGGAGAGCGGGAGAGCTACAATGAGCAGTTCTTC
CASSLGERESYNEQFF
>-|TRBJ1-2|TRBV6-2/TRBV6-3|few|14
TGTGCCAGCGTCCTGAGGGGGACTAACTATGGCTACACCTTC
CASVLRGTNYGYTF
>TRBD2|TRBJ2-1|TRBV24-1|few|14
TGTGCCACCACATCCAGCGGGAGGGCATATGAGCAGTTCTTC
CATTSSGRAYEQFF
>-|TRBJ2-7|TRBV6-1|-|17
TGTGCCAGCAGTCAGCCAGTCGGGGGCGGGGTTAGTTACGAGCAGTACTTC
CASSQPVGGGVSYEQYF
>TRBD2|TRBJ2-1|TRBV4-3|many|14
TGCGCCAGCAGCCTCACTGGACTAGACGATGAGCAGTTCTTC
CASSLTGLDDEQFF
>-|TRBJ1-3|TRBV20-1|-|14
TGCAGTGCGGGCCTAGGTCCGGGCAGAAACACCATATATTTT
CSAGLGPGRNTIYF
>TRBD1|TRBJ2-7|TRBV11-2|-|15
TGTGCCAGCAGCCCCACGCCGGGACAGTCCTACGAGCAGTACTTC
CASSPTPGQSYEQYF
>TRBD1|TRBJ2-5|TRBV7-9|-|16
TGTGCCAGCAGCTTAATGGGGGCAGGGGGCGTAGAGACCCAGTACTTC
CASSLMGAGGVETQYF
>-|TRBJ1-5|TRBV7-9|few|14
TGTGCCAGCAGTCGAGGGGGTAGCAATCAGCCCCAGCATTTT
CASSRGGSNQPQHF
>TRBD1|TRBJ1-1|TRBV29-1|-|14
TGCAGCGCAGATACCGGGACAGTGAACACTGAAGCTTTCTTT
CSADTGTVNTEAFF
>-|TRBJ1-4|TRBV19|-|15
TGTGCCAGTAGTATAATGAGCGCAACTAATGAAAAACTGTTTTTT
CASSIMSATNEKLFF
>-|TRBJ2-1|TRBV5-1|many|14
TGCGCCAGCAGCTCTCGGACACAGTACAATGAGCAGTTCTTC
CASSSRTQYNEQFF